The TCR beta chain described here comes from a study of blood T cell repertoires in COVID-19 (dated by TCRdb to about 2020). For the wider study: For ImmuneRACE Cohort 3, a participant was defined as recovered based on two consecutive negative NP/OP PCR tests, clearance by a healthcare professional, or resolution of symptoms. Collaborator samples came from the United States, Italy and Spain and covered acute and convalescent phases of COVID-19. The prospective study material was composed of cDNA or gDNA derived from T cells, B-cell-depleted T cells, or PBMCs. Subjects who had been exposed to COVID-19, were actively infected with it, or had recovered from it provided the deeply sampled blood TCRbeta repertoires that made up the dataset. The repertoires were released in a freely available public database meant as a resource for research on the immune response to SARS-CoV-2. Samples were obtained from the ongoing ImmuneRACE study (first 160 participants) and from some 1,200 subjects provided by 6 global collaborators. The sample metadata nearly always contained a de-identified subject ID, COVID-19 status, age in years and sex. Where HLA class I and class II types were available, the types were taken from metadata supplied by the sample provider, not from assay-based typing.

CDR1 and CDR2 are read off the germline V gene (reference sequence) as PRHDT and FYEKMQ. Trimming removed 6 bases from V and 1 base from J, leaving 15 bases between the germline ends. Inclusive of the bounding cysteine and phenylalanine, the CDR3 is 15 residues long. The retained sequence is limited to the CDR3, 45 bases, with the frame set at the first base. The immunoSEQ Assay, a bias-controlled multiplex PCR, was used to amplify TCRbeta CDR3 regions from genomic DNA. The published analysis was carried out like this. Nucleated cell counts per sample were estimated from amplification of reference gene primers within the assay. To quantify the absolute abundance of each unique TCRbeta CDR3 rearrangement, sequence reads were collapsed and filtered. For each sample, productive Simpson clonality was calculated by taking the square root of Simpson's diversity index across productive rearrangements. In its TCRdb copy, this immuneACCESS table keeps in-frame sequences only and misses some clones. Where compared with another copy, unresolved V genes explain less than half of these, and the others have no known cause. The DNA gave D and trimming, while V, J and clone size come from that table. The sample table holds roughly 230,000 clones, of which 87% were seen once. The ten largest clonotypes hold around 7% of the sample.

What the study reported, not specific to this receptor: Clinical and demographic metadata were provided uncurated, with the amount varying by source and participant.

Participants in the prospective study were enrolled through a virtual design, were aged about 18 to 90 years, and lived in roughly 25 United States geographic areas. In the prospective study, cohorts were assigned on the basis of participant-reported clinical history obtained from a screening survey and a study questionnaire. In the prospective study, whole blood, serum and a nasopharyngeal or oropharyngeal swab were collected from each participant by mobile phlebotomists. Participants in the prospective study had the option to provide additional blood draws and questionnaires over an approximately 2-month period. Blood samples from the prospective study were shipped frozen or at room temperature prior to DNA extraction. This clone has ten or more counts. Its binding antigen is unknown. Per-base quality was not reported, and no clone a single base away is much larger than it.

The sequence joins TRBV13 to TRBJ1-1, with a tentative D gene TRBD1 over 5 matching bases. The source is a man aged 25 to 40 in a cohort exposed to, infected with or recovered from COVID-19 (not recorded which). Sequencing input: PBMCs or T cells enriched from blood (not recorded which). In nucleotide form, the sequence is TGTGCCAGCAGATATAGGGGTGGCGAGAACACTGAAGCTTTCTTT. This translates into CASRYRGGENTEAFF. Full variable domain (CDR3 extended with the reference TRBV13 and TRBJ1-1 proteins): AAGVIQSPRHLIKEKRETATLKCYPIPRHDTVYWYQQGPGQDPQFLISFYEKMQSDKGSIPDRFSAQQFSDYHSELNMSSLELGDSALYFCASRYRGGENTEAFFGQGTRLTVV.